A single sample gave rise to the 4 T cell receptor beta chains below, sequenced in a study of blood T cells in healthy people across ages. Through a sample-barcoded 5' primer and a J-beta primer mix, a second PCR was run for roughly 7 to 12 cycles. TCRdb analysed the 5' RACE reads with MiXCR anew, one entry per CDR3 protein. The sample has 1,800,000 or so distinct CDR3 sequences, about two fifths seen once; the top ten hold 23%. The sequencing sample was made of blood. The receptors derive from a human donor in good health.

V and J are TRBV7-2 and TRBJ1-1; D gene ambiguous. V was trimmed by 0 bases and J by 4 bases, leaving 15 bases between them. Germline loops: CDR1 SGHTA, CDR2 FQGNSA. CDR3 length: 16 residues. The CDR3 coding sequence is TGTGCCAGCAGCTTAGCGTATGGCATAAGAGGCACTGAAGCTTTCTTT. Protein sequence: CASSLAYGIRGTEAFF.

The chain has TRBV2 and TRBJ2-5, with D tentatively TRBD2 (6 bases). The V end lost 7 bases, the J end lost 5 bases, and 17 bases lay between the germline ends. There are 14 residues in the CDR3. Germline V gene sequence: CDR1 SNHLY, CDR2 FYNNEI. As DNA, the CDR3 is TGTGCCAGCATGGGTCCGAACCGGGGGGAGACCCAGTACTTC. It encodes CASMGPNRGETQYF.

In nucleotides, the CDR3 is TGCAGCGTAAGGGACAGGGGACAGCCCCAGCATTTT. Amino acids: CSVRDRGQPQHF. The V and J genes are TRBV29-1 and TRBJ1-5; 10 bases align to TRBD1. This CDR3 is built from 12 residues. The germline CDR1 and CDR2 sequences are SQVTM and ANQGSEA. J lost 7 bases, V lost 6 bases, and 3 bases had no gene match.

This clonotype was observed a handful of times. The chain is built from TRBV29-1 and TRBJ2-1; 7 nucleotides line up with TRBD2. CDR1 SQVTM and CDR2 ANQGSEA come from the germline V gene. V trimming: 8 bases; J trimming: 9 bases; junction bases outside the gene matches: 13. This CDR3 comprises 13 residues. Here the CDR3 DNA reads TGCAGCATAGGACTAGTAGGGAGGGGTGAGCAGTTCTTC. Its translation: CSIGLVGRGEQFF.